This T cell receptor beta chain stems from a study (dated by TCRdb to 2017 to 2019). Regarding the study in general: The study used sequence and structural analyses to characterize human CD8+ TCR repertoires recognizing immunodominant viral antigens.

Trimming removed 6 bases from V and 8 bases from J; the gene matches leave 8 bases unexplained. Inclusive of the bounding cysteine and phenylalanine, the CDR3 is 15 residues long. Here the CDR3 DNA is all that survives: 45 bases in frame from base 1. Regarding this clonotype: It lacks a known antigen. Per-base quality was not reported, and no clone a single base away is much larger than it.

This sample was sequenced with an Illumina HiSeq 2500. TCRdb reprocessing: public reads trimmed at Q25 with fastp, clones called with MiXCR, in-frame beta chains kept. When rows share a CDR3 protein, they turn into one entry using the most common DNA and genes. The sample table shows approximately 900 distinct CDR3 sequences, and approximately 23% are seen once. 35% to 40% of the sample is held by the ten biggest clonotypes. On the study overall, not on this receptor specifically: Reports indicated that CD8+ TCR repertoires specific to different immunodominant viral antigens were highly diverse and distinct from one another.

The chain is made from TRBV12-3 or TRBV12-4 and TRBJ2-1, with 12 junctional bases fitting TRBD2. This sequence originates from a male donor. The source material was CD8+ T cells (not recorded whether cultured). The nucleotide sequence reads as follows: TGTGCCAGCAGGGAATCTAGCGGGAGGGCGGATGAGCAGTTCTTC. It encodes CASRESSGRADEQFF.